These 9 T cell receptor beta chains originate from one sample sequenced in a study of blood T cell repertoires in COVID-19. This table comes from immunoSEQ multiplex PCR, and its TCRdb copy is limited to in-frame clones, with some not included. This sample carries about 280,000 clones, about 83% of them seen once, and the ten largest clones take over 9%. The specimen was peripheral blood. Receptors originate from a woman in her fifties or sixties who had recovered from COVID-19.

This chain uses TRBV4-2 with TRBJ1-1, with D possibly TRBD1 on 5 matching bases. With 4 bases removed from V and 3 bases from J, the gap between germline ends came to 18 bases. This CDR3 has 16 residues. Germline CDR1 LGHNA, CDR2 YNFKEQ. The CDR3 DNA sequence: TGTGCCAGCAGCCCCGAGACCTGGGGCTCGGACACTGAAGCTTTCTTT. Residues: CASSPETWGSDTEAFF.

This clone was seen only once. V gene TRBV5-4 combines with J gene TRBJ2-1; 11 bases are a match to TRBD2. V trimming: 1 base; J trimming: 0 bases; junction bases outside the gene matches: 3. The germline V gene encodes CDR1 SGHNT and CDR2 YYREEE (reference sequence). The CDR3 contains 17 residues. The CDR3 sequence is CASSLTSGGNSYNEQFF. CDR3 nucleotides: TGTGCCAGCAGCTTGACTAGCGGGGGCAACTCCTACAATGAGCAGTTCTTC.

The genes are TRBV7-8 and TRBJ2-7; D call uncertain. The CDR3 length is 12 residues. Germline CDR1 is SGHVS and CDR2 is FQNEAQ. Trimming took off 5 bases at V and 5 bases at J, with 10 bases between the two ends. CDR3 amino acids: CASSEALNEQYF. CDR3 DNA sequence: TGTGCCAGCAGCGAGGCCCTAAACGAGCAGTACTTC.

The chain is built from TRBV7-9 and TRBJ1-1; perhaps TRBD1 as D (5 bases). The ends were cut back, 0 bases at V and 1 base at J, with 15 bases in the middle. The CDR3 has 17 amino acids. Germline V gene sequence: CDR1 SEHNR, CDR2 FQNEAQ (reference sequence). The CDR3: CASSLAAQMGGNTEAFF. As DNA, the CDR3 is TGTGCCAGCAGCTTAGCTGCCCAAATGGGGGGGAACACTGAAGCTTTCTTT.

This clone was detected only a few times. The chain has TRBV20-1 and TRBJ2-1; weak D call: TRBD1 (6 bases). V was trimmed by 3 bases and J by 15 bases, leaving 12 bases between them. Germline V gene sequence: CDR1 DFQATT, CDR2 SNEGSKA (reference sequence). This CDR3 region has 10 residues. CDR3 loop: CSASHEGVFF. In nucleotides, the CDR3 is TGCAGTGCTAGTCATGAGGGGGTGTTCTTC.

The sample holds one count of this clone. The genes are TRBV14 and TRBJ2-1; maybe TRBD2 (5 bases). Trimming pared 4 bases from V and 7 bases from J, leaving 17 bases between. CDR1 is SGHDN and CDR2 is FVKESK in the germline V gene. This CDR3 is 15 amino acids long. The CDR3 region is CASSPLLVLRNEQFF. DNA of the CDR3: TGTGCCAGCAGCCCACTACTAGTACTGAGGAATGAGCAGTTCTTC.

The chain is built from TRBV7-3 and TRBJ2-5; D possibly corresponds to TRBD1 (6 bases). The CDR3 runs to 13 residues. Trimming shortened V by 7 bases and J by 5 bases, and 14 bases separated the two germline ends. The germline CDR1 and CDR2 sequences are SGHTA and FQGTGA. This chain's CDR3 is CASTNRALETQYF. CDR3 nucleotides: TGTGCCAGCACAAACAGGGCCCTGGAGACCCAGTACTTC. The complete variable domain, with remaining parts taken from reference TRBV7-3 and TRBJ2-5, reads GAGVSQTPSNKVTEKGKYVELRCDPISGHTALYWYRQSLGQGPEFLIYFQGTGAADDSGLPNDRFFAVRPEGSVSTLKIQRTERGDSAVYLCASTNRALETQYFGPGTRLLVL.

The CDR3 here is CASGKGVEAGELFF. The CDR3 bases are TGTGCCAGCGGGAAGGGAGTTGAAGCCGGGGAGCTGTTTTTT. The gene calls are TRBV6-5 and TRBJ2-2; tentatively, D is TRBD2 (5 bases). The germline V gene encodes CDR1 MNHEY and CDR2 SVGAGI. Between the trimmed V and J ends, which lost 8 bases and 6 bases, there was a span of 16 bases. This CDR3 is 14 amino acids long.

The V call is TRBV9, the J call TRBJ1-5; 9 nucleotides agree with TRBD1. The CDR3 contains 15 residues. Trimming removed 4 bases from V and 4 bases from J; junction bases left unmatched: 6. Germline V gene sequence: CDR1 SGDLS, CDR2 YYNGEE. CDR3: CASSPGQGRNQPQHF. The DNA of the CDR3 is TGTGCCAGCAGCCCGGGACAGGGACGAAATCAGCCCCAGCATTTT.